This entry lists 4 T cell receptor beta chains sequenced from one sample in a study of OX40 agonist ivuxolimab in advanced cancers. TCRdb's table, derived via immunoSEQ multiplex PCR, lists solely in-frame clones and lacks some. Among tens of thousands of clones listed, about 94% were seen once. The sample here was CD4+ or CD8+ T cells sorted from blood, taken in a trial of the OX40 agonist ivuxolimab. The receptors here all came from an adult with an advanced solid tumor such as melanoma, head and neck, liver or kidney cancer.

This clone is a singleton in its sample. V usage is TRBV27 and J usage is TRBJ1-1, with 10 bases aligning to TRBD1. The length of the CDR3 is 14 residues. Per the germline V gene, CDR1 is MNHEY and CDR2 is SMNVEV (reference sequence). After removal of 5 bases from V and 5 bases from J, the junction contained 5 bases not matched to a gene. CDR3 amino acids: CASSPMGQGTEAFF. The CDR3 nucleotides read TGTGCCAGCAGTCCAATGGGACAGGGGACTGAAGCTTTCTTT.

This sequence joins TRBV4-1 and TRBJ1-1; 8 nucleotides agree with TRBD1. Germline V gene data show CDR1 as MGHRA and CDR2 as YSYEKL. CDR3 length: 14 residues. V trimming: 0 bases; J trimming: 4 bases; junction bases outside the gene matches: 1. CDR3 bases: TGCGCCAGCAGCCAAGACAGGGGGCCCACTGAAGCTTTCTTT. The encoded protein is CASSQDRGPTEAFF.

The chain joins TRBV7-2 to TRBJ2-7; D unclear. From germline, CDR1 is SGHTA and CDR2 FQGNSA. The CDR3 spans 14 residues. V lost 1 base to trimming and J lost 2 bases, with 9 bases between them. Here the CDR3 reads CASSLERLAYEQYF. The DNA for the CDR3 is TGTGCCAGCAGCTTAGAACGCCTAGCCTACGAGCAGTACTTC.

This clone is a singleton in its sample. V usage is TRBV5-8 and J usage is TRBJ2-7, with 8 bases fitting TRBD1. The CDR3 sequence is 14 residues long. The V gene end was trimmed by 3 bases and the J gene end by 3 bases; junction bases not matched to a gene: 5. The germline gives CDR1 SGHTS, CDR2 YDEGEE. In nucleotides, the CDR3 is TGTGCCAGCAGCTCCCGGGACAGGAACTACGAGCAGTACTTC. As protein: CASSSRDRNYEQYF.